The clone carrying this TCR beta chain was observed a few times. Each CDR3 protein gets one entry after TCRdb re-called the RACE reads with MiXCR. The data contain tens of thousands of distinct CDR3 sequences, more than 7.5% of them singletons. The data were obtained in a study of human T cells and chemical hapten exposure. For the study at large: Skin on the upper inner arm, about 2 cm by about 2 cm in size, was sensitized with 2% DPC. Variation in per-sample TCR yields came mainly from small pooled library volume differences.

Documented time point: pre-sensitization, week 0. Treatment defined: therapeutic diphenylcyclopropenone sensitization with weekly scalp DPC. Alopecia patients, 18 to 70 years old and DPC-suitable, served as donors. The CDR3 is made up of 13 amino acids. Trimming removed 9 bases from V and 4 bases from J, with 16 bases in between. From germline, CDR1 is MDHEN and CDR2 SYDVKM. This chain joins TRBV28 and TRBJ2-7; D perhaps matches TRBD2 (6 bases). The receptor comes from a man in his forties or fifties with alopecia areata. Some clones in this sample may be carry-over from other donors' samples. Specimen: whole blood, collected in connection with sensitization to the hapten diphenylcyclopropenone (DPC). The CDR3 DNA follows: TGTGCCAGTCCCGGGACTGGGGAATACGAGCAGTACTTC. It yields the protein CASPGTGEYEQYF.